This passage covers 32 T cell receptor beta chains from one sample sequenced in a study of neurological immune-mediated disorders. TCRdb called the 5' RACE reads again in MiXCR, with one record for every CDR3 protein. Among about 35,000 distinct CDR3 sequences listed, about 7% were seen once. The source material was PBMCs. These receptor sequences come from a woman aged 40 to 55 in good health.

J is TRBJ2-5 and V is TRBV7-6; 11 bases line up with TRBD2. CDR3 size: 14 residues. Per germline, CDR1 SGHVS and CDR2 FNYEAQ. The V segment lost 4 bases and the J segment 4 bases; nucleotides outside the gene matches: 2. The CDR3 DNA reads as TGTGCCAGCAGCTCAGGACTAGCGGGAGAGACCCAGTACTTC. Translation: CASSSGLAGETQYF.

This clonotype was seen repeatedly, ten times or more. One junction end disagrees with the germline gene, perhaps due to a read error. The J gene is TRBJ2-1, the V gene TRBV29-1, with 9 positions matching TRBD2. Per the germline V gene, CDR1 is SQVTM and CDR2 is ANQGSEA. The CDR3 covers 15 residues. In DNA, the CDR3 is TGCAGCGTTGAAGCCCGTGGCCTGGGCGGGGGGGCTCTAATCTTC. Protein product: CSVEARGLGGGALIF.

This clonotype was detected ten times or more. This chain connects TRBV5-1 to TRBJ1-1; D unresolved. The ends were cut back, 0 bases at V and 2 bases at J, with 5 bases in the middle. CDR1 is SGHRS and CDR2 is YFSETQ in the germline V gene. This CDR3 contains 13 residues. The CDR3 spells CASSLVINTEAFF. The CDR3 coding sequence is TGCGCCAGCAGCTTGGTGATCAACACTGAAGCTTTCTTT.

This clonotype was seen ten or more times. The V and J genes are TRBV10-3 and TRBJ2-1, with D perhaps matching TRBD2 (6 bases). The CDR3 is 13 residues long. Trimming pared 6 bases from V and 8 bases from J, leaving 14 bases between. CDR1 is ENHRY and CDR2 is SYGVKD in the germline V gene. The CDR3 sequence is CAISGGPVDEQFF. CDR3 sequence (DNA): TGTGCCATCAGCGGAGGGCCGGTGGATGAGCAGTTCTTC.

In its sample, this clonotype was seen many times. The chain recombines TRBV27 with TRBJ1-1, with a weak D call TRBD1 (6 bases). CDR1 is MNHEY and CDR2 is SMNVEV in the germline V gene (reference sequence). With 6 bases removed from V and 4 bases from J, the gap between germline ends came to 15 bases. The CDR3 length is 14 residues. In nucleotides, the CDR3 is TGTGCCAGCAGGGAAGGGGGTATTAGCACTGAAGCTTTCTTT. It is translated as CASREGGISTEAFF.

This clonotype was recorded many times. The V gene is TRBV24-1, the J gene TRBJ2-1, with D tentatively TRBD2 (6 bases). Trimming pared 7 bases from V and 6 bases from J, leaving 12 bases between. This CDR3 is 13 amino acids long. The germline CDR1 and CDR2 sequences are KGHDR and SFDVKD. CDR3 loop: CATSIEGGNEQFF. The CDR3, as DNA: TGTGCCACCAGCATAGAGGGAGGCAATGAGCAGTTCTTC.

This clonotype has ten or more counts. The chain uses TRBV13 and TRBJ2-7; D not certain. The CDR3 has 13 residues. V lost 4 bases, J lost 4 bases, and 11 bases lay in between. The germline V gene encodes CDR1 PRHDT and CDR2 FYEKMQ (reference sequence). Written as DNA, the CDR3 is TGTGCCAGCAGCTCCCGGGCTACATACGAGCAGTACTTC. It is translated as CASSSRATYEQYF.

This clonotype has at least ten counts. The chain uses TRBV29-1 and TRBJ1-3; the D gene is possibly TRBD1 (5 bases). Per the germline V gene, CDR1 is SQVTM and CDR2 is ANQGSEA. Trimming pared 3 bases from V and 3 bases from J, leaving 9 bases between. This CDR3 is 13 amino acids long. The CDR3 loop reads CSVEGRDGNTIYF. DNA for the CDR3: TGCAGCGTTGAGGGCAGGGATGGAAACACCATATATTTT.

The sample holds many counts of this clonotype. This sequence joins TRBV3-1 and TRBJ2-7, with D perhaps TRBD2 (7 bases). V gave up 4 bases and J gave up 4 bases, with 23 bases separating them. From germline, CDR1 is LGHDT and CDR2 YNNKEL (reference sequence). The CDR3 has 17 residues. CDR3 nucleotides: TGTGCCAGCAGCCCCCTCGTACCGGGGGCGGGGGATTACGAGCAGTACTTC. It is translated as CASSPLVPGAGDYEQYF.

This clonotype showed up many times. The chain links TRBV7-9 to TRBJ2-3; the D gene is possibly TRBD1 (5 bases). This CDR3 is 13 amino acids long. V was cut by 0 bases and J by 6 bases, with 7 bases left in between. Germline CDR1 reads SEHNR; CDR2 reads FQNEAQ (reference sequence). DNA for the CDR3: TGTGCCAGCAGCTTAGCGGGGCCGGATACGCAGTATTTT. It codes for CASSLAGPDTQYF.

Of note for this clonotype: At one boundary the junction diverges from the germline segment, which might be a read error. The chain has TRBV12-3 or TRBV12-4 and TRBJ1-1, with D unclear. This CDR3 is 13 amino acids long. The CDR3 nucleotides are TGTGCCGGCAGTTTTGCCGCGAAGGCCGAAGCTTTCTTT. Translating it yields CAGSFAAKAEAFF.

This clonotype was counted at least ten times. V gene TRBV5-5 combines with J gene TRBJ2-1; 11 nucleotides line up with TRBD2. Germline V lookup: CDR1 SGHKS, CDR2 YYEKEE (reference sequence). Trimming at V came to 10 bases and at J to 0 bases, leaving 15 bases not matched to a gene. The CDR3 totals 18 residues. The chain's CDR3 is CADAPELAGVRSYNEQFF. In nucleotides, the CDR3 is TGTGCCGACGCCCCAGAACTAGCGGGGGTCCGCTCCTACAATGAGCAGTTCTTC.

This clonotype was counted at least ten times. V and J are TRBV29-1 and TRBJ2-1; 7 positions agree with TRBD1. The CDR3 runs to 14 residues. V gave up 4 bases and J gave up 0 bases; unmatched junction bases: 3. The V gene's germline CDR1 is SQVTM and CDR2 ANQGSEA. The CDR3 loop reads CSVARDSSYNEQFF. CDR3 DNA: TGCAGCGTTGCCCGGGACAGCTCCTACAATGAGCAGTTCTTC.

This clonotype was counted ten times or more. The V and J genes are TRBV27 and TRBJ1-1; a weak D match, TRBD1 (5 bases). This CDR3 spans 14 amino acids. Between the trimmed V and J ends, which lost 5 bases and 7 bases, there was a span of 17 bases. Germline V gene sequence: CDR1 MNHEY, CDR2 SMNVEV (reference sequence). The CDR3 bases are TGTGCCAGCAGTCCTGGGGACTTGACAAGTGAAGCTTTCTTT. Translation: CASSPGDLTSEAFF.

This clonotype has at least ten counts. The gene calls are TRBV2 and TRBJ2-7; TRBD1 agrees at 11 bases. This CDR3 spans 15 amino acids. V shed 3 bases, J shed 1 base, and the junction held 2 bases outside the gene matches. Germline V gives CDR1 SNHLY, CDR2 FYNNEI. Here the CDR3 DNA reads TGTGCCAGCAGTGAGGGGACAGGGGGATCCTACGAGCAGTACGTC. Protein product: CASSEGTGGSYEQYV.

In its sample, this clonotype was seen many times. The rearrangement uses TRBV20-1 and TRBJ2-2; TRBD2 is a possible D gene (6 bases). Germline-derived CDR1 and CDR2 are DFQATT and SNEGSKA (reference sequence). This CDR3 spans 16 amino acids. Trimming shortened V by 6 bases and J by 3 bases, and 20 bases separated the two germline ends. The CDR3 nucleotides are TGCAGTGCCCGCCTAGCGAGACTAGGAGACACCGGGGAGCTGTTTTTT. Its protein is CSARLARLGDTGELFF.

In its sample, this clonotype was seen many times. This chain connects TRBV9 to TRBJ2-2, with 11 bases identical to TRBD2. V shed 2 bases and J 9 bases; nucleotides not matched to a gene: 15. Per the germline V gene, CDR1 is SGDLS and CDR2 is YYNGEE. The CDR3 is 18 residues long. Written as DNA, the CDR3 is TGTGCCAGCAGCGTGGGACCGGGACTAGCGGCCTCCGGCCGGGAGCTGTTTTTT. This translates into CASSVGPGLAASGRELFF.

This clonotype has ten or more counts. This chain uses TRBV20-1 with TRBJ2-5; no clear D. Germline loops: CDR1 DFQATT, CDR2 SNEGSKA (reference sequence). V was shortened by 3 bases and J by 2 bases, with 10 bases between the two germline ends. The length of the CDR3 is 13 residues. The CDR3 region is CSASDDTQETQYF. The CDR3 coding sequence is TGCAGTGCTAGTGATGATACGCAAGAGACCCAGTACTTC.

There are many counts of this clonotype. The V and J genes are TRBV7-9 and TRBJ2-7; D is ambiguous. CDR3 length: 14 residues. The germline gives CDR1 SEHNR, CDR2 FQNEAQ (reference sequence). The V and J ends lost 3 bases and 3 bases respectively, with 12 bases between them. As DNA, the CDR3 is TGTGCCAGCAGCTTCGGAGCGAGCCGCTACGAGCAGTACTTC. Translation gives CASSFGASRYEQYF.

This clonotype was counted at least ten times. The chain uses TRBV4-1 and TRBJ1-5; D remains ambiguous. CDR3 length: 13 amino acids. Trimming took 0 bases from V and 7 from J, leaving 7 bases between them. Germline assignment: CDR1 MGHRA and CDR2 YSYEKL. This CDR3 reads CASSQEDQQPQHF. The CDR3, as DNA: TGCGCCAGCAGCCAAGAGGATCAGCAGCCCCAGCATTTT.

This clonotype showed up many times. This chain joins TRBV20-1 and TRBJ2-1; a possible D gene is TRBD2 (5 bases). CDR1 is DFQATT and CDR2 is SNEGSKA in the germline V gene (reference sequence). Trimming took off 6 bases at V and 0 bases at J, with 12 bases between the two ends. The CDR3 contains 14 residues. DNA for the CDR3: TGCAGTGCCCTCGGACTCCTCTCCTACAATGAGCAGTTCTTC. Amino acids: CSALGLLSYNEQFF.

This clonotype was found many times. V usage is TRBV27 and J usage is TRBJ1-1, with 8 nucleotides matching TRBD1. After removal of 4 bases from V and 0 bases from J, the junction contained 7 bases not matched to a gene. This CDR3 has 16 amino acids. Germline V gene data show CDR1 as MNHEY and CDR2 as SMNVEV (reference sequence). The CDR3 region has the DNA TGTGCCAGCAGTTCTTCCATGGACAGGGTGAACACTGAAGCTTTCTTT. Protein product: CASSSSMDRVNTEAFF.

This clonotype was seen repeatedly, ten times or more. V is TRBV9 and J is TRBJ2-1, with 9 bases that match TRBD2. Trimming removed 0 bases from V and 15 bases from J; junction bases left unmatched: 7. In germline, CDR1 is SGDLS, CDR2 YYNGEE. The CDR3 is 13 amino acids. The CDR3 loop reads CASSVEGAGGPFF. The CDR3 DNA reads as TGTGCCAGCAGCGTAGAGGGAGCGGGAGGTCCGTTCTTC. The whole variable domain, remainder taken from reference TRBV9 and TRBJ2-1, is DSGVTQTPKHLITATGQRVTLRCSPRSGDLSVYWYQQSLDQGLQFLIQYYNGEERAKGNILERFSAQQFPDLHSELNLSSLELGDSALYFCASSVEGAGGPFFGPGTRLTVL.

This clonotype was counted ten times or more. The V gene is TRBV12-3 or TRBV12-4, the J gene TRBJ1-5; D unresolved. Trimming pared 5 bases from V and 3 bases from J, leaving 2 bases between. The CDR3 loop spans 11 amino acids. CDR3 region: CASSANQPQHF. DNA of the CDR3: TGTGCCAGCAGTGCCAATCAGCCCCAGCATTTT.

This clonotype was seen many times. V is TRBV5-1 and J is TRBJ1-1; D unresolved. Germline loops: CDR1 SGHRS, CDR2 YFSETQ. Trimming shortened V by 0 bases and J by 1 base, and 10 bases separated the two germline ends. The CDR3 has 15 residues. Here the CDR3 DNA reads TGCGCCAGCAGCTTGGGGGAGGGTGCGAACACTGAAGCTTTCTTT. Translation gives CASSLGEGANTEAFF.

This clonotype showed up just once. Germline is not matched at one junction end, which may reflect a read error. This chain uses TRBV7-9 with TRBJ2-7; TRBD2 aligns across 10 bases. This CDR3 has 16 residues. Per germline, CDR1 SEHNR and CDR2 FQNEAQ (reference sequence). CDR3 bases: TGTGCCAACAGCTTGGTTTTGGGACTAGCGCACTACGAGCAGTACTTC. It yields the protein CANSLVLGLAHYEQYF.

This clonotype was seen ten or more times. This chain uses TRBV6-6 with TRBJ1-5, with 7 bases lining up with TRBD1. J lost 4 bases, V lost 8 bases, and 8 bases had no gene match. The CDR3 is made up of 14 amino acids. Germline V gene sequence: CDR1 MNHNY, CDR2 SVGAGI (reference sequence). CDR3 amino acids: CASCPGGGNQPQHF. DNA of the CDR3: TGTGCCAGCTGCCCAGGGGGAGGGAATCAGCCCCAGCATTTT.

This clonotype has a handful of counts. The chain recombines TRBV20-1 with TRBJ2-2; 13 bases map to TRBD2. Germline trimming cut 3 bases from V and 0 bases from J; bases unmatched to any gene: 4. The CDR3 is made up of 17 amino acids. Germline-derived CDR1 and CDR2 are DFQATT and SNEGSKA (reference sequence). CDR3 sequence reads: CSARAGLAGSNTGELFF. Written as DNA, the CDR3 is TGCAGTGCTAGGGCGGGACTAGCGGGATCGAACACCGGGGAGCTGTTTTTT.

This clonotype was detected ten times or more. The chain employs TRBV5-1 and TRBJ2-1, with TRBD1 identical over 9 bases. With 6 bases clipped from V and 7 bases from J, the junction kept 8 bases outside the gene matches. Germline CDR1 reads SGHRS; CDR2 reads YFSETQ. The CDR3 totals 14 residues. In DNA form, the CDR3 reads TGCGCCAGCACCTCCGGGACAGGGTGGAATGAGCAGTTCTTC. Translating it yields CASTSGTGWNEQFF.

This clonotype was recorded at least ten times. The chain has TRBV5-1 and TRBJ2-2; 15 positions agree with TRBD2. The ends lost 4 bases at V and 6 bases at J; junction bases unmatched: 7. CDR1 is SGHRS and CDR2 is YFSETQ in the germline V gene. CDR3 length: 17 amino acids. The CDR3 sequence: CASSGPGLAGGSGELFF. CDR3 sequence (DNA): TGCGCCAGCAGCGGTCCGGGACTAGCGGGAGGATCCGGGGAGCTGTTTTTT.

In this sample, this clonotype turned up many times. The chain recombines TRBV6-5 with TRBJ2-3; 11 nucleotides agree with TRBD2. Germline V CDR1 and CDR2: MNHEY, SVGAGI. This CDR3 has 15 residues. V lost 6 bases and J lost 5; bases outside the gene matches: 7. The CDR3 region has the DNA TGTGCCAGCAGCCGTAGCGGGGGGGCCGTAGATACGCAGTATTTT. This gives the protein CASSRSGGAVDTQYF.

This clonotype was seen repeatedly, ten times or more. The chain links TRBV5-1 to TRBJ1-1; maybe TRBD1 (6 bases). This CDR3 region has 16 residues. Germline V gene lookup returns CDR1 SGHRS and CDR2 YFSETQ. The V end was cut by 0 bases, the J end by 4 bases, with 16 bases between. In DNA, the CDR3 is TGCGCCAGCAGCTTGGGAGGACAGAGGCCGGGCACTGAAGCTTTCTTT. It yields the protein CASSLGGQRPGTEAFF.